What follows are 8 T cell receptor beta chains derived from one specimen sequenced in a study of blood T cell repertoires in COVID-19. Produced via immunoSEQ multiplex PCR; TCRdb's table is partial and in-frame only. Counted here are around 58,000 clones, approximately 85% occurring once; the ten biggest clones make up around 16%. Material: peripheral blood. The receptors derive from a human donor in a cohort sampled during active COVID-19.

With respect to this clone: One end of the junction does not line up with germline, which may come from a read error. The chain is built from TRBV6-5 and TRBJ1-2; D is uncertain. CDR3 length: 12 residues. CDR1 and CDR2 (germline): MNHEY, SVGAGI. CDR3 in DNA: TGTGCCAGCAGTTACCGTAACTATGGCTGCACCTTC. This sequence encodes CASSYRNYGCTF.

This chain uses TRBV28 with TRBJ2-1; 7 bases map to TRBD1. CDR3 size: 15 residues. The V gene's germline CDR1 is MDHEN and CDR2 SYDVKM. V gave up 4 bases and J gave up 4 bases; unmatched junction bases: 7. Here the CDR3 reads CASSSRAGGYNEQFF. As DNA, the CDR3 is TGTGCCAGCAGTTCCCGGGCAGGGGGATACAATGAGCAGTTCTTC.

This clone is a singleton in its sample. V is TRBV30 and J is TRBJ2-3; D unclear. Trimming took 2 bases from V and 1 from J, leaving 13 bases between them. The CDR3 runs to 15 residues. Looked up from germline, CDR1 is GTSNPN and CDR2 is SVGIG (reference sequence). The CDR3 DNA reads as TGTGCCTGGAGTTACCCCGGTGTTGGCACAGATACGCAGTATTTT. This sequence encodes CAWSYPGVGTDTQYF.

This clone was picked up a small number of times. V usage is TRBV14 and J usage is TRBJ2-1; no clear D. V was pared by 0 bases and J by 6 bases, with 6 bases between. The CDR3 is 13 residues long. Germline values: CDR1 SGHDN, CDR2 FVKESK. CDR3 coding DNA: TGTGCCAGCAGCCAAGATTACATCAATGAGCAGTTCTTC. Its translation: CASSQDYINEQFF.

This chain joins TRBV7-2 and TRBJ2-1; 8 nucleotides align to TRBD2. The CDR3 contains 16 residues. V gave up 3 bases and J gave up 4 bases; unmatched junction bases: 8. Germline CDR1 and CDR2: SGHTA and FQGNSA. The CDR3 protein is CASSFLGGGPYNEQFF. The DNA of the CDR3 is TGTGCCAGCAGCTTTCTGGGCGGGGGGCCATACAATGAGCAGTTCTTC.

In its sample, this clone was seen once. Written as DNA, the CDR3 is TGCGCCAGCAGCTTGGCCGGGACTAGCGGGGGAGACACAGATACGCAGTATTTT. This codes for CASSLAGTSGGDTDTQYF. J is TRBJ2-3 and V is TRBV5-1, with 14 bases lining up with TRBD2. V trimming: 0 bases; J trimming: 2 bases; junction bases outside the gene matches: 5. The CDR3 is 18 residues long. CDR1 and CDR2 (germline): SGHRS, YFSETQ.

The V and J genes are TRBV3-1 (or the pseudogene TRBV3-2) and TRBJ1-2, with no clear D. Trimming stripped 7 bases from V and 0 bases from J, with 12 bases between. Looked up from germline, CDR1 is LGHDT and CDR2 is YNNKEL (reference sequence). The CDR3 totals 14 residues. DNA of the CDR3: TGTGCCAGCACTGACCCGGGATCTAACTATGGCTACACCTTC. Encoded protein: CASTDPGSNYGYTF.

The chain has TRBV7-2 and TRBJ1-1; 9 bases line up with TRBD1. J was trimmed by 10 bases and V by 5 bases; bases with no gene match: 11. The V gene's germline CDR1 is SGHTA and CDR2 FQGNSA. CDR3 length: 14 residues. The CDR3 here is CASSTDRGGFVAFF. CDR3 bases: TGTGCCAGCAGCACGGACAGGGGCGGTTTCGTAGCTTTCTTT.